This T cell receptor (beta chain) was captured in a study of OX40 agonist ivuxolimab in advanced cancers. Study background: Past anti-PD-1, anti-PD-L1 or anti-CTLA-4 therapy was accepted, and 40% to 45% had received some.

Overall study results and limits: Low normalized T-cell clonal expansion was additionally recorded for some nonresponders.

As concerns this clone: The antigen remains undetermined.

The data were produced by immunoSEQ multiplex PCR, yet TCRdb's version contains in-frame clones alone and is incomplete. Of more than 70,000 clones in the sample, around nine tenths are singletons; the top ten hold around 2.8%. CDR3 length: 14 residues. Germline V lookup: CDR1 SGHDT, CDR2 YYEEEE. V lost 0 bases to trimming and J lost 5 bases, with 8 bases between them. The TCR originated in an adult with an advanced solid tumor such as melanoma, head and neck, liver or kidney cancer. The chain employs TRBV5-6 and TRBJ1-4; D is ambiguous. The starting material was CD4+ or CD8+ T cells sorted from blood, obtained in a trial of the OX40 agonist ivuxolimab. The CDR3 region is CASSLGGLNEKLFF. In DNA, the CDR3 is TGTGCCAGCAGCTTGGGTGGCCTGAATGAAAAACTGTTTTTT.